The sequence of this TCR beta chain was determined in a study of blood T cell repertoires in COVID-19. Original analysis: Nucleated cell number was recorded as an estimate derived from reference gene primer amplification. Repertoires were generated with immunoSEQ multiplex PCR, while TCRdb's copy carries only in-frame clones and drops some. V and J calls and clone size come straight from that table; D and trimming were deduced from the DNA. Among 250,000 to 300,000 clones listed, approximately 86% were seen once. CDR3 length equals 15 residues. Germline trimming cut 2 bases from V and 3 bases from J; bases unmatched to any gene: 6. Germline lookup yields CDR1 SGHNT and CDR2 YYREEE (reference sequence).

The specimen sequenced was peripheral blood. This chain links TRBV5-4 with TRBJ2-3; 7 positions match TRBD2. This clonotype originated in a woman in her 30s with acute or convalescent COVID-19. As DNA, the CDR3 is TGTGCCAGCAGCTTCGCGCGGGAGTCGACAGATACGCAGTATTTT. As protein: CASSFARESTDTQYF.